These 2 T cell receptor beta chains originate from one sample sequenced in a study of blood T cells in healthy people across ages. Together with a sample-barcoded 5' primer, a J-beta primer mix was included in a second PCR lasting roughly 7 to 11 cycles. MiXCR, run by TCRdb on the 5' RACE reads, gives a single entry per CDR3 protein. The table records about a million distinct CDR3 sequences, under 40% of them present only once. The sample taken for sequencing was blood. The receptors here all came from a young man in good health.

This clonotype was detected a few times. This chain links TRBV10-3 with TRBJ1-2; TRBD1 is a possible D gene (5 bases). Per germline, CDR1 ENHRY and CDR2 SYGVKD. Trimming cost V 2 bases and J 2 bases, with 12 bases left between them. The CDR3 length is 15 residues. This chain's CDR3 is CAISERGRGNYGYTF. CDR3 DNA sequence: TGTGCCATCAGTGAGCGGGGACGGGGGAACTATGGCTACACCTTC.

In its sample, this clonotype was seen a few times. This chain joins TRBV5-1 and TRBJ2-1; the match to TRBD2 covers 13 bases. In germline, CDR1 is SGHRS, CDR2 YFSETQ. The CDR3 has 15 residues. Losses at the gene ends were 4 bases for V and 5 bases for J; bases not matched to a gene: 3. The CDR3 sequence is CASSKGTSGDNEQFF. DNA of the CDR3: TGCGCCAGCAGCAAAGGGACTAGCGGGGACAATGAGCAGTTCTTC.